This paragraph reports one T cell receptor beta chain. Its target is unknown. This sample is drawn from a study of beta chain features in type 1 diabetes. The study, taken as a whole, reports: There was a moderate but significant shortening of TCRB CDR3s in all four CD4+ subsets of Type 1 diabetes patients.

Every bit of the isolated RNA underwent reverse transcription, so sequencing read expressed TCRB transcripts. Data came from immunoSEQ multiplex PCR; TCRdb stores just in-frame clones and leaves some out. This sample carries roughly 280,000 clones, approximately 25% of them seen once, and the ten largest clones take about 0.012%. Sorting that relied on CD45RO/CCR7/CD25/CD127/CD95/CD27 yielded CD4+ naive, central memory, regulatory and stem cell-like memory cells. V dropped 4 bases and J dropped 4; count of bases not matched to a gene: 5. The CDR3 loop spans 13 amino acids. CDR1 is SQVTM and CDR2 is ANQGSEA in the germline V gene.

The sequence was obtained from a woman in her 30s with type 1 diabetes. Sequenced material: naive CD4+ T cells from blood. This chain connects TRBV29-1 to TRBJ2-3; TRBD2 matches at 7 bases. DNA of the CDR3: TGCAGCGTTGCTCTTCTAGCGGCAGATACGCAGTATTTT. Translation gives CSVALLAADTQYF.